The 29 T cell receptor beta chains reported below all come from one sample, sequenced in a study of cytomegalovirus exposure and HLA in healthy donors (dated by TCRdb to about 2017). The library was generated by the immunoSEQ multiplex PCR assay. A mixture of 60 forward primers for TCR Vbeta segments and 13 reverse primers for TCR Jbeta segments was used in the multiplex PCR. TCRdb carries this immuneACCESS record with in-frame sequences only. Its versions omit some clonotypes, under half of them owing to an unresolved V gene in the studies checked, with the rest unexplained. For this sample the table gives about 120,000 clones, of which more than 60% were detected only once. The ten largest clonotypes hold 2.5% to 3.5% of the sample. Sequencing was performed on PBMCs. The receptors derive from a woman aged 40 to 50 in good health and CMV-seropositive.

This clone showed up just a few times. J is TRBJ2-2 and V is TRBV4-2, with 8 bases fitting TRBD2. Germline trimming cut 0 bases from V and 3 bases from J; bases unmatched to any gene: 12. This CDR3 is 19 amino acids long. CDR1 and CDR2 from the germline V gene are LGHNA and YNFKEQ. The CDR3, as DNA: TGTGCCAGCAGCCAAGATCTGAGGGGCGGGAGGAGGGACACCGGGGAGCTGTTTTTT. It translates to CASSQDLRGGRRDTGELFF.

The chain recombines TRBV7-9 with TRBJ2-3, with TRBD1 as a possible D gene (5 bases). This CDR3 has 13 amino acids. V lost 0 bases to trimming and J lost 6 bases, with 7 bases between them. Germline V lookup: CDR1 SEHNR, CDR2 FQNEAQ (reference sequence). This chain's CDR3 is CASSLAWGDTQYF. In DNA form, the CDR3 reads TGTGCCAGCAGCTTAGCGTGGGGCGATACGCAGTATTTT.

The chain employs TRBV7-9 and TRBJ1-2, with 8 bases identical to TRBD1. V gave up 4 bases and J gave up 3 bases; unmatched junction bases: 16. The germline CDR1 and CDR2 sequences are SEHNR and FQNEAQ (reference sequence). The CDR3 covers 18 residues. CDR3 nucleotide sequence: TGTGCCAGCAGCTCCTCCCACTCTCGGGACAGGAGGGACTATGGCTACACCTTC. Translation: CASSSSHSRDRRDYGYTF. The full variable domain, its missing parts supplied by reference TRBV7-9 and TRBJ1-2, is DTGVSQNPRHKITKRGQNVTFRCDPISEHNRLYWYRQTLGQGPEFLTYFQNEAQLEKSRLLSDRFSAERPKGSFSTLEIQRTEQGDSAMYLCASSSSHSRDRRDYGYTFGSGTRLTVV.

V gene TRBV7-9 combines with J gene TRBJ2-3; 12 bases map to TRBD2. The germline gives CDR1 SEHNR, CDR2 FQNEAQ (reference sequence). Trimming took 4 bases from V and 3 from J; bases not matched to a gene: 2. This CDR3 comprises 15 residues. This CDR3 reads CASSSGLAGTDTQYF. DNA of the CDR3: TGTGCCAGCAGCTCAGGACTAGCGGGAACAGATACGCAGTATTTT. Using reference TRBV7-9 and TRBJ2-3 for the parts outside the CDR3, the full variable domain is DTGVSQNPRHKITKRGQNVTFRCDPISEHNRLYWYRQTLGQGPEFLTYFQNEAQLEKSRLLSDRFSAERPKGSFSTLEIQRTEQGDSAMYLCASSSGLAGTDTQYFGPGTRLTVL.

This chain connects TRBV18 to TRBJ2-7; weak D call: TRBD2 (6 bases). Deletions cut 6 bases from V and 0 bases from J, with 12 bases between. The CDR3 extends over 14 amino acids. CDR1 KGHSH and CDR2 LQKENI come from the germline V gene. CDR3 region: CASSRDLSSYEQYF. CDR3 DNA sequence: TGTGCCAGCTCTCGGGACTTGAGCTCCTACGAGCAGTACTTC. Looking up the rest from reference TRBV18 and TRBJ2-7 gives the full variable domain: NAGVMQNPRHLVRRRGQEARLRCSPMKGHSHVYWYRQLPEEGLKFMVYLQKENIIDESGMPKERFSAEFPKEGPSILRIQQVVRGDSAAYFCASSRDLSSYEQYFGPGTRLTVT.

The chain employs TRBV19 and TRBJ2-7; 8 bases align to TRBD1. The CDR3 is 14 residues long. The germline V gene encodes CDR1 LNHDA and CDR2 SQIVND (reference sequence). As DNA, the CDR3 is TGTGCTTCCCGTAGTCAGGGGGCGACCTACGAGCAGTACTTC. Protein product: CASRSQGATYEQYF.

This clone was seen a few times. V gene TRBV5-1 combines with J gene TRBJ2-5; perhaps TRBD2 as D (6 bases). This CDR3 contains 15 residues. V lost 0 bases and J 5 bases, leaving 14 bases between the germline ends. CDR1 and CDR2 (germline): SGHRS, YFSETQ. The CDR3 loop reads CASSLVGSGRETQYF. The CDR3 bases are TGCGCCAGCAGCTTGGTGGGTAGCGGTAGGGAGACCCAGTACTTC. Variable domain in full (rest from reference TRBV5-1 and TRBJ2-5): KAGVTQTPRYLIKTRGQQVTLSCSPISGHRSVSWYQQTPGQGLQFLFEYFSETQRNKGNFPGRFSGRQFSNSRSEMNVSTLELGDSALYLCASSLVGSGRETQYFGPGTRLLVL.

The rearrangement joins TRBV10-3 to TRBJ2-3; TRBD2 agrees at 12 bases. CDR3 length: 15 amino acids. V lost 8 bases to trimming and J lost 5 bases; unmatched junction nucleotides: 8. Germline CDR1 is ENHRY and CDR2 is SYGVKD. CDR3: CAILASGGAQDTQYF. The CDR3 DNA sequence: TGTGCCATCTTGGCTAGCGGGGGGGCCCAAGATACGCAGTATTTT.

The chain employs TRBV14 and TRBJ2-7; D call uncertain. Trimming shortened V by 1 base and J by 3 bases, and 13 bases separated the two germline ends. From germline, CDR1 is SGHDN and CDR2 FVKESK. The CDR3 runs to 15 residues. Here the CDR3 reads CASSQGPLGIYEQYF. The CDR3 DNA follows: TGTGCCAGCAGCCAAGGGCCCCTAGGAATCTACGAGCAGTACTTC. Using reference TRBV14 and TRBJ2-7 for the parts outside the CDR3, the full variable domain is EAGVTQFPSHSVIEKGQTVTLRCDPISGHDNLYWYRRVMGKEIKFLLHFVKESKQDESGMPNNRFLAERTGGTYSTLKVQPAELEDSGVYFCASSQGPLGIYEQYFGPGTRLTVT.

V and J are TRBV6-4 and TRBJ2-1; 7 bases line up with TRBD2. V lost 4 bases to trimming and J lost 10 bases; unmatched junction nucleotides: 7. The CDR3 runs 13 residues. Germline assignment: CDR1 MRHNA and CDR2 SNTAGT. In nucleotides, the CDR3 is TGTGCCAGCAGTGTAAGGACTAGTAACGAGCAGTTCTTC. The encoded protein is CASSVRTSNEQFF.

The chain links TRBV5-4 to TRBJ1-1, with 8 nucleotides matching TRBD1. J was trimmed by 1 base and V by 5 bases; bases with no gene match: 4. The CDR3 contains 14 residues. Germline assignment: CDR1 SGHNT and CDR2 YYREEE (reference sequence). CDR3 residues: CASRKDRGNTEAFF. CDR3 DNA: TGTGCCAGCAGGAAAGACAGGGGGAACACTGAAGCTTTCTTT. Filled out from reference TRBV5-4 and TRBJ1-1, the complete variable domain reads ETGVTQSPTHLIKTRGQQVTLRCSSQSGHNTVSWYQQALGQGPQFIFQYYREEENGRGNFPPRFSGLQFPNYSSELNVNALELDDSALYLCASRKDRGNTEAFFGQGTRLTVV.

This clone was counted only a few times. CDR3 DNA: TGTGCCAGCAGTGACCAGCGGGGGCAGAACACCGGGGAGCTGTTTTTT. As protein: CASSDQRGQNTGELFF. V gene TRBV6-4 combines with J gene TRBJ2-2, with 8 bases fitting TRBD2. This CDR3 is 16 amino acids long. Germline loops: CDR1 MRHNA, CDR2 SNTAGT. The trim removed 2 bases at V and 1 base at J, leaving 3 bases unmatched.

This clone has a single count. This rearrangement joins TRBV5-1 to TRBJ2-7; 8 nucleotides line up with TRBD1. Germline V gene sequence: CDR1 SGHRS, CDR2 YFSETQ. This CDR3 region has 15 residues. The ends lost 0 bases at V and 2 bases at J; junction bases unmatched: 4. DNA of the CDR3: TGCGCCAGCAGCTTGGGTGGACAGGGTGCCTACGAGCAGTACTTC. Translation: CASSLGGQGAYEQYF.

The rearrangement uses TRBV5-1 and TRBJ2-5; D is uncertain. V was clipped by 5 bases and J by 2 bases, with 16 bases between them. The germline gives CDR1 SGHRS, CDR2 YFSETQ. The length of the CDR3 is 15 residues. This CDR3 reads CASSGGNEPQETQYF. The DNA for the CDR3 is TGCGCCAGCAGTGGCGGTAACGAGCCGCAAGAGACCCAGTACTTC.

The chain carries TRBV9 and TRBJ2-3, with 10 bases matching TRBD2. Losses at the gene ends were 3 bases for V and 1 base for J; bases not matched to a gene: 5. The germline V gene encodes CDR1 SGDLS and CDR2 YYNGEE. The CDR3 extends over 16 amino acids. This chain's CDR3 is CASSGAGTSGTDTQYF. CDR3 sequence (DNA): TGTGCCAGCAGCGGGGCCGGGACTAGCGGCACAGATACGCAGTATTTT.

This chain links TRBV5-1 with TRBJ2-1; 9 nucleotides agree with TRBD2. Germline V CDR1 and CDR2: SGHRS, YFSETQ. The CDR3 is 14 residues long. The V segment lost 2 bases and the J segment 8 bases; nucleotides outside the gene matches: 5. CDR3 loop: CASSFGGGADEQFF. DNA of the CDR3: TGCGCCAGCAGCTTCGGCGGGGGGGCGGATGAGCAGTTCTTC.

V and J are TRBV5-8 and TRBJ1-6, with 7 nucleotides matching TRBD1. Germline V gives CDR1 SGHTS, CDR2 YDEGEE. The junction had 14 bases not matched to a gene; V was cut back by 4 bases and J by 7 bases. The CDR3 runs 17 residues. CDR3 sequence (DNA): TGTGCCAGCAGCGCGAGACTCTCGGGACAGTCAAATTCACCCCTCCACTTT. Protein product: CASSARLSGQSNSPLHF.

The chain joins TRBV2 to TRBJ2-3, with 8 bases matching TRBD1. The CDR3 has 15 amino acids. After removal of 7 bases from V and 5 bases from J, the junction contained 11 bases not matched to a gene. Germline CDR1 SNHLY, CDR2 FYNNEI. Here the CDR3 DNA reads TGTGCCAGCATTAGGACAGGGAAAGGTATAGATACGCAGTATTTT. Translated, it gives CASIRTGKGIDTQYF.

The chain combines TRBV6-5 with TRBJ1-2, with no clear D. CDR1 MNHEY and CDR2 SVGAGI come from the germline V gene. This CDR3 contains 15 residues. V was cut by 0 bases and J by 8 bases, with 16 bases left in between. This CDR3 is CASSYSRSLTRGYTF. CDR3 in DNA: TGTGCCAGCAGTTACTCGAGGTCTCTTACTCGGGGCTACACCTTC.

The chain recombines TRBV9 with TRBJ2-5; D gene uncertain. This CDR3 is 13 amino acids long. Germline V gene sequence: CDR1 SGDLS, CDR2 YYNGEE. Deletions cut 0 bases from V and 4 bases from J, with 7 bases between. Here the CDR3 DNA reads TGTGCCAGCAGCGTAGACAACCTAGAGACCCAGTACTTC. Translated, it gives CASSVDNLETQYF.

The genes are TRBV7-9 and TRBJ1-1; tentative D call: TRBD1 (5 bases). The CDR3 sequence is 14 residues long. The V end was cut by 1 base, the J end by 6 bases, with 12 bases between. Germline V lookup: CDR1 SEHNR, CDR2 FQNEAQ (reference sequence). The CDR3 reads CASSLVGGMAEAFF. CDR3 sequence (DNA): TGTGCCAGCAGCTTAGTTGGGGGGATGGCTGAAGCTTTCTTT.

This chain links TRBV7-9 with TRBJ2-7; perhaps TRBD2 as D (6 bases). The V and J ends lost 5 bases and 0 bases respectively, with 11 bases between them. Germline V gene sequence: CDR1 SEHNR, CDR2 FQNEAQ (reference sequence). CDR3 length: 14 residues. The CDR3 DNA follows: TGTGCCAGCAGCATTAGCGGCAGCTCCTACGAGCAGTACTTC. As protein: CASSISGSSYEQYF.

The chain recombines TRBV5-1 with TRBJ2-3, with D perhaps matching TRBD2 (5 bases). The CDR3 loop spans 15 amino acids. The V gene's germline CDR1 is SGHRS and CDR2 YFSETQ. Trimming removed 0 bases at V and 4 bases at J, with 12 bases between. DNA of the CDR3: TGCGCCAGCAGCTTGGCGGGAATGACGGCAGATACGCAGTATTTT. Protein product: CASSLAGMTADTQYF.

V is TRBV27 and J is TRBJ1-2, with 8 bases matching TRBD1. CDR3 length equals 13 residues. CDR1 and CDR2 (germline): MNHEY, SMNVEV (reference sequence). Trimming removed 8 bases from V and 4 bases from J; junction bases left unmatched: 6. CDR3 in amino acids: CASGDRGGYGYTF. For the CDR3, the DNA is TGTGCCAGCGGAGACAGGGGAGGCTATGGCTACACCTTC.

This chain connects TRBV5-1 to TRBJ2-2, with 9 nucleotides matching TRBD2. This CDR3 has 17 amino acids. Germline V CDR1 and CDR2: SGHRS, YFSETQ. Germline trimming cut 3 bases from V and 1 base from J; bases unmatched to any gene: 7. CDR3 sequence: CASSSDLLAGNTGELFF. DNA of the CDR3: TGCGCCAGCAGCTCGGACCTACTAGCGGGGAACACCGGGGAGCTGTTTTTT.

The chain employs TRBV5-4 and TRBJ2-3; 8 bases match TRBD2. With V trimmed by 0 bases and J by 4 bases, 7 bases remained unmatched. Germline CDR1 reads SGHNT; CDR2 reads YYREEE (reference sequence). The CDR3 runs 16 residues. CDR3 residues: CASSLAGGMVPDTQYF. CDR3 nucleotides: TGTGCCAGCAGCTTGGCGGGGGGGATGGTGCCAGATACGCAGTATTTT.

This rearrangement joins TRBV10-3 to TRBJ2-5, with TRBD1 identical over 8 bases. The J call may be incorrect, as the DNA end agrees better with TRBJ2-7. The germline V gene has CDR1 ENHRY and CDR2 SYGVKD. The CDR3 loop spans 14 amino acids. The CDR3 nucleotides read TGTGCCATCAGTGATGACAGGGGCTCCTACGAGCAGTACTTC. Translation gives CAISDDRGSYEQYF.

The chain joins TRBV5-6 to TRBJ2-2; maybe TRBD1 (6 bases). CDR1 is SGHDT and CDR2 is YYEEEE in the germline V gene. Trimming left V 4 bases short and J 2 bases short, with 12 bases between. This CDR3 has 15 amino acids. CDR3 region: CASSPGHINTGELFF. CDR3 sequence (DNA): TGTGCCAGCAGCCCGGGACACATAAACACCGGGGAGCTGTTTTTT.

The chain uses TRBV30 and TRBJ1-2, with D maybe TRBD1 (6 bases). Trimming stripped 2 bases from V and 4 bases from J, with 14 bases between. Germline assignment: CDR1 GTSNPN and CDR2 SVGIG (reference sequence). The CDR3 is 14 amino acids. CDR3 nucleotides: TGTGCCTGGAGTAGGGAGGGGGTGGCCTATGGCTACACCTTC. This sequence encodes CAWSREGVAYGYTF.